These T cell receptor beta chains were read from a single sample in a study of cytomegalovirus exposure and HLA in healthy donors. Clones were sequenced by immunoSEQ multiplex PCR, and TCRdb holds only the in-frame ones, with some missing. The sample comprises some 170,000 clones, 77% of which are singletons, and 3.5% to 4.5% rests with the top ten. Sample: PBMCs. The source is a woman aged 60-70 years in good health and CMV-seropositive. Each CDR3 is given with its conserved first and last residue. The D gene is left open where the match is weak. The listing skips clone size in some rows; elsewhere it reads once, few, many or a size class.

clone_size: few; v_call: TRBV5-4; d_call: .; j_call: TRBJ2-2; cdr3_nt: TGTGCCAGCAGCGCCACAGGGTTGGGGACCGGGGAGCTGTTTTTT; cdr3_aa: CASSATGLGTGELFF
clone_size: once; v_call: TRBV5-1; d_call: TRBD1; j_call: TRBJ2-1; cdr3_nt: TGCGCCAGCAGCATACAGGGGGCTGTGGAAAATGAGCAGTTCTTC; cdr3_aa: CASSIQGAVENEQFF
clone_size: once; v_call: TRBV5-6; d_call: .; j_call: TRBJ1-3; cdr3_nt: TGTGCCAGCAGCTTGTGGGGCCAGGGCCGCTCTGGAAACACCATATATTTT; cdr3_aa: CASSLWGQGRSGNTIYF
clone_size: .; v_call: TRBV7-2; d_call: TRBD2; j_call: TRBJ2-1; cdr3_nt: TGTGCCAGCGCCTTAGCGGGGGCTTACAATGAGCAGTTCTTC; cdr3_aa: CASALAGAYNEQFF
clone_size: few; v_call: TRBV5-6; d_call: TRBD1; j_call: TRBJ2-2; cdr3_nt: TGTGCCAGCACCAAAACAGGGGGCGCAACGAACACCGGGGAGCTGTTTTTT; cdr3_aa: CASTKTGGATNTGELFF
clone_size: .; v_call: TRBV28; d_call: .; j_call: TRBJ2-7; cdr3_nt: TGTGCCAGCAGTTTCCCGCGGGGCAGGCCAAGCAGCGAGCAGTACTTC; cdr3_aa: CASSFPRGRPSSEQYF
clone_size: .; v_call: TRBV28; d_call: .; j_call: TRBJ2-7; cdr3_nt: TGTGCCACTGACGGGGGTGCTTCCTACGAGCAGTACTTC; cdr3_aa: CATDGGASYEQYF
clone_size: .; v_call: TRBV11-2; d_call: .; j_call: TRBJ2-5; cdr3_nt: TGTGCCAGCAGCTTAGGACAGCGCCAAGAGACCCAGTACTTC; cdr3_aa: CASSLGQRQETQYF
clone_size: once; v_call: TRBV2; d_call: .; j_call: TRBJ2-1; cdr3_nt: TGTGCCAGCATGTCCAGAGCGGGCTACAATGAGCAGTTCTTC; cdr3_aa: CASMSRAGYNEQFF
clone_size: .; v_call: TRBV30; d_call: TRBD1; j_call: TRBJ1-6; cdr3_nt: TGTGCCTGGAGTGTCGACAGGGGGCAGGGGCCCCTCCACTTT; cdr3_aa: CAWSVDRGQGPLHF
clone_size: .; v_call: TRBV27; d_call: .; j_call: TRBJ2-1; cdr3_nt: TGTGCCAGCAGTTTTGGCGGCGTTTTCGAGCAGTTCTTC; cdr3_aa: CASSFGGVFEQFF
clone_size: .; v_call: TRBV5-1; d_call: .; j_call: TRBJ2-1; cdr3_nt: TGCGCCAGCAGCCCACAACGGGAGCTATACAATGAGCAGTTCTTC; cdr3_aa: CASSPQRELYNEQFF
clone_size: few; v_call: TRBV6-5; d_call: .; j_call: TRBJ2-5; cdr3_nt: TGTGCCAGCAGTTACCGGGAGACCCAGTACTTC; cdr3_aa: CASSYRETQYF
clone_size: .; v_call: TRBV28; d_call: TRBD2; j_call: TRBJ2-7; cdr3_nt: TGTGCCAGCAGTGGGGGGGGACGGCACGAGCAGTACTTC; cdr3_aa: CASSGGGRHEQYF
clone_size: .; v_call: TRBV27; d_call: TRBD2; j_call: TRBJ2-5; cdr3_nt: TGTGCCAGCAGTTTAGGGACTAGCGGGAGAAAAGAGACCCAGTACTTC; cdr3_aa: CASSLGTSGRKETQYF
clone_size: .; v_call: TRBV4-2; d_call: .; j_call: TRBJ2-2; cdr3_nt: TGTGCCAGCAGCCAAGATCAGGCCACCGGGGAGCTGTTTTTT; cdr3_aa: CASSQDQATGELFF
clone_size: .; v_call: TRBV25-1; d_call: .; j_call: TRBJ1-1; cdr3_nt: TGTGCCAGCAGCGGGGGGCAGTCTGAAGCTTTCTTT; cdr3_aa: CASSGGQSEAFF
clone_size: few; v_call: TRBV6-6; d_call: .; j_call: TRBJ1-6; cdr3_nt: TGTGCCAGCAGTTACTCGATCCAGGGGAGTTCACCCCTCCACTTT; cdr3_aa: CASSYSIQGSSPLHF
clone_size: .; v_call: TRBV19; d_call: .; j_call: TRBJ2-5; cdr3_nt: TGTGCCAGTAGTATAGGAGGCTTACAAGAGACCCAGTACTTC; cdr3_aa: CASSIGGLQETQYF
clone_size: .; v_call: TRBV5-1; d_call: .; j_call: TRBJ2-6; cdr3_nt: TGCGCCAGCAGCTTGGGCGATGACAGTATGGGGGCCAACGTCCTGACTTTC; cdr3_aa: CASSLGDDSMGANVLTF
clone_size: .; v_call: TRBV4-1; d_call: TRBD1; j_call: TRBJ1-1; cdr3_nt: TGCGCCAGCAGCCAAGACCCGAGACAGGGGATAAGTAACACTGAAGCTTTCTTT; cdr3_aa: CASSQDPRQGISNTEAFF
clone_size: .; v_call: TRBV5-8; d_call: TRBD2; j_call: TRBJ2-4; cdr3_nt: TGTGCCAGCAGCCCGCGACTAGCGACCCGGGTGGTTCAGTACTTC; cdr3_aa: CASSPRLATRVVQYF
clone_size: .; v_call: TRBV29-1; d_call: .; j_call: TRBJ2-1; cdr3_nt: TGCAGCGTTGAACTCGGGGATGAGCAGTTCTTC; cdr3_aa: CSVELGDEQFF
clone_size: .; v_call: TRBV27; d_call: .; j_call: TRBJ2-3; cdr3_nt: TGTGCCAGCAGGCCAGTGGGGTGGACTACTGGGGGTAAATATACGCAGTATTTT; cdr3_aa: CASRPVGWTTGGKYTQYF
clone_size: .; v_call: TRBV2; d_call: .; j_call: TRBJ1-1; cdr3_nt: TGTGCCAGCAGTGTACACAGGCTGAACACTGAAGCTTTCTTT; cdr3_aa: CASSVHRLNTEAFF
clone_size: .; v_call: TRBV5-1; d_call: .; j_call: TRBJ2-2; cdr3_nt: TGCGCCAGCAAGGACAACACGAACACCGGGGAGCTGTTTTTT; cdr3_aa: CASKDNTNTGELFF
clone_size: .; v_call: TRBV7-2; d_call: .; j_call: TRBJ2-1; cdr3_nt: TGTGCCAGCAGCATACTGCGGGTGAGCTCCTACAATGAGCAGTTCTTC; cdr3_aa: CASSILRVSSYNEQFF
clone_size: .; v_call: TRBV5-1; d_call: .; j_call: TRBJ2-7; cdr3_nt: TGCGCCAGCAGCGGCACGGGAGTATACGAGCAGTACTTC; cdr3_aa: CASSGTGVYEQYF
clone_size: .; v_call: TRBV7-6; d_call: TRBD1; j_call: TRBJ1-6; cdr3_nt: TGTGCCAGCAGCTCCGGACAGGTCTACTCACCCCTCCACTTT; cdr3_aa: CASSSGQVYSPLHF
clone_size: .; v_call: TRBV28; d_call: .; j_call: TRBJ2-7; cdr3_nt: TGTGCCAGCAGTTTAACAGTTTTCTACGAGCAGTACTTC; cdr3_aa: CASSLTVFYEQYF
clone_size: .; v_call: TRBV5-1; d_call: TRBD1; j_call: TRBJ1-1; cdr3_nt: TGCGCCAGCAGCGGGGACAGGAAAAACATGAACACTGAAGCTTTCTTT; cdr3_aa: CASSGDRKNMNTEAFF
clone_size: .; v_call: TRBV13; d_call: TRBD1; j_call: TRBJ1-5; cdr3_nt: TGTGCCAGCAGCTCAGGGGGCGGGCAGCCCCAGCATTTT; cdr3_aa: CASSSGGGQPQHF
clone_size: .; v_call: TRBV5-4; d_call: .; j_call: TRBJ1-2; cdr3_nt: TGTGCCAGCAGCGGACAGTCGAATGGGGATGGCTACACCTTC; cdr3_aa: CASSGQSNGDGYTF
clone_size: .; v_call: TRBV6-6; d_call: TRBD1; j_call: TRBJ1-2; cdr3_nt: TGTGCCAGCAGTCTTACAGGGGTGTCCTATGGCTACACCTTC; cdr3_aa: CASSLTGVSYGYTF
clone_size: .; v_call: TRBV7-9; d_call: .; j_call: TRBJ1-3; cdr3_nt: TGTGCCAGCAGCGTCGACAGAAACACCATATATTTT; cdr3_aa: CASSVDRNTIYF
clone_size: .; v_call: TRBV27; d_call: .; j_call: TRBJ1-5; cdr3_nt: TGTGCCAGCAGTTTAGGGTCTGGGGCGGGGGCGAAGAATTTTCAGCCCCAGCATTTT; cdr3_aa: CASSLGSGAGAKNFQPQHF
clone_size: .; v_call: TRBV6-4; d_call: TRBD2; j_call: TRBJ2-3; cdr3_nt: TGTGCCAGCAGCCCGACTGGCGGGGGGGCATCAGATACGCAGTATTTT; cdr3_aa: CASSPTGGGASDTQYF
clone_size: .; v_call: TRBV5-1; d_call: .; j_call: TRBJ2-2; cdr3_nt: TGCGCCAGCAGCTTGGCTGCCGGGGAGCTGTTTTTT; cdr3_aa: CASSLAAGELFF
clone_size: .; v_call: TRBV6-6; d_call: .; j_call: TRBJ1-1; cdr3_nt: TGTGCCAGCAGCCGCCGGGGGGGGCCGGGAACTGAAGCTTTCTTT; cdr3_aa: CASSRRGGPGTEAFF
clone_size: .; v_call: TRBV9; d_call: TRBD1; j_call: TRBJ2-2; cdr3_nt: TGTGCCAGCAGCGTACAGGGGGCGCCCACCGGGGAGCTGTTTTTT; cdr3_aa: CASSVQGAPTGELFF
clone_size: .; v_call: TRBV28; d_call: TRBD1; j_call: TRBJ2-5; cdr3_nt: TGTGCCAGCAGTTTAAGTCGACAGGGCTATGAGACCCAGTACTTC; cdr3_aa: CASSLSRQGYETQYF
clone_size: .; v_call: TRBV5-6; d_call: TRBD1; j_call: TRBJ1-1; cdr3_nt: TGTGCCAGCAGCGAGACAGGGGCGGGGATGAACACTGAAGCTTTCTTT; cdr3_aa: CASSETGAGMNTEAFF
clone_size: few; v_call: TRBV2; d_call: TRBD2; j_call: TRBJ2-7; cdr3_nt: TGTGCCAGCACGCCTGGGACTACAAGCTCCTACGAGCAGTACTTC; cdr3_aa: CASTPGTTSSYEQYF
clone_size: .; v_call: TRBV15; d_call: TRBD1; j_call: TRBJ1-1; cdr3_nt: TGTGCCACCGAACGGGACAGAGTCAACACTGAAGCTTTCTTT; cdr3_aa: CATERDRVNTEAFF
clone_size: once; v_call: TRBV7-8; d_call: TRBD2; j_call: TRBJ2-7; cdr3_nt: TGTGCCAGCAGCACACTAGCGCGCTACGAGCAGTACTTC; cdr3_aa: CASSTLARYEQYF
clone_size: .; v_call: TRBV5-4; d_call: TRBD2; j_call: TRBJ2-7; cdr3_nt: TGTGCCAGCAGCTTGGGGGGTAGCGGGGGGGCACACGAGCAGTACTTC; cdr3_aa: CASSLGGSGGAHEQYF
clone_size: .; v_call: TRBV11-3; d_call: .; j_call: TRBJ2-3; cdr3_nt: TGTGCCAGCAGCTTTACGGGATCCACAGATACGCAGTATTTT; cdr3_aa: CASSFTGSTDTQYF
clone_size: .; v_call: TRBV4-3; d_call: TRBD1; j_call: TRBJ2-2; cdr3_nt: TGCGCCAGCAGCGTCCGGGACAGGGACCCCTACGGGGAGCTGTTTTTT; cdr3_aa: CASSVRDRDPYGELFF